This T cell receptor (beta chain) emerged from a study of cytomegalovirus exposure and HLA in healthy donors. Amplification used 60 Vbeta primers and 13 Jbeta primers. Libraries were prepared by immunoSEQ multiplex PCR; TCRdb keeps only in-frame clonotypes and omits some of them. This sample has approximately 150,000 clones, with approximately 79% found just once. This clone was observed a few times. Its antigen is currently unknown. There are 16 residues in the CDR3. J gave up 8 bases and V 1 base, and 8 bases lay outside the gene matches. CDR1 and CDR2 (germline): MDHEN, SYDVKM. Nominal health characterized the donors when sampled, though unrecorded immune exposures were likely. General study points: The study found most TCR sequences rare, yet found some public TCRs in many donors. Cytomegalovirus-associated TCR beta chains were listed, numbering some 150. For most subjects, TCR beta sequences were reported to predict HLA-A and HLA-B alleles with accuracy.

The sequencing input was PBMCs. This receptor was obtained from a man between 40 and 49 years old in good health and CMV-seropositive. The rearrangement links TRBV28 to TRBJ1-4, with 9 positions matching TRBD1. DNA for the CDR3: TGTGCCAGCAGTTTATACGGACAGGGGTTAGGAGAAAAACTGTTTTTT. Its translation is CASSLYGQGLGEKLFF. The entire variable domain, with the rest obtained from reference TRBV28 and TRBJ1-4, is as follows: DVKVTQSSRYLVKRTGEKVFLECVQDMDHENMFWYRQDPGLGLRLIYFSYDVKMKEKGDIPEGYSVSREKKERFSLILESASTNQTSMYLCASSLYGQGLGEKLFFGSGTQLSVL.